A selection of T cell receptor beta chains follows, all from one sample in a study of blood T cells in healthy people across ages. One entry per CDR3 protein, called by TCRdb with MiXCR from the 5' RACE reads. The sample records approximately 810,000 distinct CDR3 sequences, 25% to 30% being singletons. Sequencing was carried out using blood. These receptors came from a woman older than 75 in good health. CDR3s leave out the opening cysteine and the closing phenylalanine or tryptophan.

V gene	J gene	CDR3 protein
TRBV12-3/TRBV12-4	TRBJ2-5	ASRWTGGGETQY
TRBV6-5	TRBJ2-5	ASSYSQTGGQETQY
TRBV20-1	TRBJ1-2	SARDARVNYGYT
TRBV5-1	TRBJ2-1	ASSRAGGAYNEQF
TRBV9	TRBJ2-2	ASSLTVTGELF
TRBV2	TRBJ2-1	ASSASLAGLDEQF
TRBV18	TRBJ1-5	ASSPTAGNSNQPQH
TRBV4-3	TRBJ2-5	ASSPRGGLAEETQY
TRBV20-1	TRBJ2-1	SARVKRGSYNEQF
TRBV6-1	.	ASRASGDAYEQY
TRBV30	TRBJ1-1	AWKSDRVNTEAF